The 22 T cell receptor beta chains below all came from one sample that was sequenced in a study of tumor and adjacent non-tumor tissue in lung cancer. A modified ARM-PCR protocol with three rounds of nested PCR amplified TCRbeta. TCRdb called the multiplex PCR reads again in MiXCR, with one record for every CDR3 protein. This table holds approximately 90,000 distinct CDR3 sequences, about 61% found once. RNA was extracted from bulk tissue without any cell sorting. Input material: lung tumor tissue. The receptors derive from a man between 65 and 85 years old with non-small cell lung cancer.

In this sample, this clonotype turned up many times. The rearrangement uses TRBV6-1 and TRBJ2-7; 9 bases align to TRBD2. CDR1 MNHNS and CDR2 SASEGT come from the germline V gene. This CDR3 region has 14 residues. Losses at the gene ends were 5 bases for V and 2 bases for J; bases not matched to a gene: 4. The CDR3 DNA is TGTGCCAGCAGTCATAGCGGGAGAACCTACGAGCAGTACTTC. Amino acid sequence: CASSHSGRTYEQYF.

J is TRBJ2-5 and V is TRBV21-1; TRBD2, the table's D call, was not compared with the DNA. TRBV21-1 has pseudogene status. The CDR3 extends over 15 amino acids. In DNA, the CDR3 is TGTGCCAGCAACCCGGGACTCCCGGGGGAAGAGACCCAGTACTTC. Its translation is CASNPGLPGEETQYF.

A remark on this clonotype: One end of the junction is discordant with germline, which a read error may explain. This rearrangement joins TRBV7-8 to TRBJ2-7, with unresolved D. The CDR3 has 16 residues. Germline V gene sequence: CDR1 SGHVS, CDR2 FQNEAQ. This CDR3 reads CANSLSPLGKINEQYF. The CDR3 region has the DNA TGTGCCAACAGCCTCAGCCCGCTAGGGAAGATCAACGAGCAGTACTTC.

As for this clonotype: At one boundary the junction diverges from the germline segment, which might be a read error. V gene TRBV4-1 combines with J gene TRBJ2-1; possible D gene TRBD2, 6 bases. This CDR3 region has 16 residues. CDR1 MGHRA and CDR2 YSYEKL come from the germline V gene. The CDR3 sequence: CASSQEWRGSYNEQFF. DNA for the CDR3: TGCGCCAGCAGCCAAGAATGGCGGGGCTCTTACAACGAGCAGTTCTTC.

A note on this clonotype: At one end, the junction sequence differs from germline, possibly due to a read error. V gene TRBV14 combines with J gene TRBJ2-7, with 8 bases aligning to TRBD1. The CDR3 extends over 15 amino acids. Germline CDR1 reads SGHDN; CDR2 reads FVKESK. CDR3 sequence reads: CTSSQASRGPLRQYF. As DNA, the CDR3 is TGTACCAGCAGCCAAGCTTCCAGGGGGCCTCTCCGGCAGTACTTC.

For this clonotype: The junction does not match germline at one end; this may be a read error. The chain couples TRBV6-1 to TRBJ2-2; D may be TRBD2 (6 bases). This CDR3 comprises 15 residues. Per the germline V gene, CDR1 is MNHNS and CDR2 is SASEGT. CDR3 loop: CTSKRGLQTAGEMFF. Written as DNA, the CDR3 is TGTACTAGCAAACGGGGACTCCAGACGGCCGGGGAGATGTTTTTT.

This clonotype was detected many times. The V gene is TRBV6-5, the J gene TRBJ2-3; TRBD2 agrees at 7 bases. The germline CDR1 and CDR2 sequences are MNHEY and SVGAGI. The CDR3 extends over 16 amino acids. Trimming at V came to 6 bases and at J to 2 bases, leaving 11 bases not matched to a gene. The CDR3 DNA is TGTGCCAGCAGCCGGGGGGTGGACCGTTTCACAGATACGCAGTATTTT. Its protein product is CASSRGVDRFTDTQYF.

In its sample, this clonotype is medium-sized (0.01 to 0.1%). V and J are TRBV11-2 and TRBJ2-7, with no clear D. The V gene's germline CDR1 is SGHAT and CDR2 FQNNGV. The V gene lost 3 bases and the J gene lost 3 bases, with 15 bases spanning the gap. This CDR3 region has 15 residues. The CDR3 DNA reads TGTGCCAGCAGCTTCGTCCAGGCGGCAGACTACGAGCAGTACTTC. This encodes CASSFVQAADYEQYF.

Details on this clonotype: The conserved phenylalanine or tryptophan is not found at the CDR3 terminus, so this likely reflects a read error. This chain links TRBV20-1 with TRBJ2-1; the D call may be TRBD1 or TRBD2 (5 bases each). Deletions cut 5 bases from V and 8 bases from J, with 25 bases between. This CDR3 has 16 amino acids. Germline assignment: CDR1 DFQATT and CDR2 SNEGSKA (reference sequence). In DNA, the CDR3 is TGCAGTGCTTCCCCCCGGGGCCACGCACCAAGGGATGAGCAGTTCTTA. It is translated as CSASPRGHAPRDEQFL.

A word on this clonotype: Here the CDR3 omits its conserved ending phenylalanine or tryptophan, so a read error is the likely source. The CDR3 DNA sequence: TGTGCCAGCAGTTTAGCGGGCTATGGCTACACCCTC. Protein: CASSLAGYGYTL. The chain combines TRBV12-3 or TRBV12-4 with TRBJ1-2; the D is unclear. There are 12 residues in the CDR3. The germline V and J ends were trimmed by 0 bases and 4 bases, with 3 bases remaining between them.

A note on this clonotype: A much larger clone lies a single base off, so this may be a read error. No conserved phenylalanine or tryptophan ends this CDR3, so it is likely a read error. The chain employs TRBV12-3 or TRBV12-4 and TRBJ2-7; D possibly corresponds to TRBD1 (6 bases). The CDR3 contains 11 residues. Deletions cut 4 bases from V and 6 bases from J, with 7 bases between. In DNA, the CDR3 is TGTGCCAGCAGTTCCAGGGGCGAGCAGTACTCC. Protein sequence: CASSSRGEQYS.

This clonotype was seen a single time. Its ends do not fully match the called genes, so a read error is possible. The J gene is TRBJ2-3, the V gene TRBV15, with D unclear. There are 15 residues in the CDR3. Germline assignment: CDR1 LNHNV and CDR2 YYDKDF (reference sequence). CDR3 sequence (DNA): TGTGCCACCAGGAGAGATGGGTCTAGCACAGATACGCAGTATTTT. It codes for CATRRDGSSTDTQYF. Based on the CDR3 plus reference TRBV15 and TRBJ2-3, the full variable domain is DAMVIQNPRYQVTQFGKPVTLSCSQTLNHNVMYWYQQKSSQAPKLLFHYYDKDFNNEADTPDNFQSRRPNTSFCFLDIRSPGLGDTAMYLCATRRDGSSTDTQYFGPGTRLTVL.

As regards this clonotype: This may come from a read error, since a much larger clone is one base off. V and J are TRBV6-1 and TRBJ2-5, with a tentative D call TRBD2 (6 bases). Germline-derived CDR1 and CDR2 are MNHNS and SASEGT. The CDR3 sequence is 16 residues long. CDR3 DNA sequence: TGTACCAGCAGTGAACGTGCAGGGAGGATCTCGGAGACCCAGTACTTC. Amino acids: CTSSERAGRISETQYF.

CDR3 bases: TGTGCCTGGAGGTACGCGGGAGGGTTGGAGACCCAGTACTTC. Its protein product is CAWRYAGGLETQYF. The chain couples TRBV30 to TRBJ2-5, with 9 nucleotides matching TRBD2. Germline V gives CDR1 GTSNPN, CDR2 SVGIG (reference sequence). Losses at the gene ends were 3 bases for V and 5 bases for J; bases not matched to a gene: 7. This CDR3 contains 14 residues.

This clonotype was found many times. The genes are TRBV6-6 and TRBJ2-3; no reliable D call. Germline V CDR1 and CDR2: MNHNY, SVGAGI (reference sequence). The CDR3 extends over 12 amino acids. V gave up 6 bases and J gave up 2 bases, with 6 bases separating them. In DNA, the CDR3 is TGTGCCAGCAGCAGACCCACAGATACGCAGTATTTT. Translated: CASSRPTDTQYF.

This clonotype was seen only a few times. A much more abundant neighbour one base away suggests this may be a read error. The chain carries TRBV12-3 or TRBV12-4 and TRBJ1-2; D unresolved. Trimming cost V 7 bases and J 8 bases, with 20 bases left between them. This CDR3 spans 14 amino acids. CDR3 region: CASNILGMMDGYTF. CDR3 sequence (DNA): TGTGCCAGCAATATACTGGGGATGATGGACGGCTACACCTTC.

Comments on this clonotype: At one of its ends the junction is not consistent with the germline gene, which may arise from a read error. This chain connects TRBV29-1 to TRBJ1-2, with D perhaps TRBD1 (6 bases). Germline-derived CDR1 and CDR2 are SQVTM and ANQGSEA. CDR3 length equals 15 residues. CDR3 sequence: CNVEGFGGQSYGYTF. CDR3 DNA: TGCAACGTTGAAGGATTCGGGGGGCAGAGCTATGGCTACACCTTC.

As for this clonotype: Given a much more abundant clone one base away, this may be a read error. The rearrangement joins TRBV28 to TRBJ2-2, with 10 bases identical to TRBD1. J was trimmed by 0 bases and V by 2 bases; bases with no gene match: 9. The CDR3 loop spans 19 amino acids. The V gene's germline CDR1 is MDHEN and CDR2 SYDVKM. The DNA of the CDR3 is TGTGCCAGCAGTTTAGGCTACTTGGGACAGGGGTCGAACACCGGGGAGCTGTTTTTT. It encodes CASSLGYLGQGSNTGELFF. The whole variable domain, remainder taken from reference TRBV28 and TRBJ2-2, is DVKVTQSSRYLVKRTGEKVFLECVQDMDHENMFWYRQDPGLGLRLIYFSYDVKMKEKGDIPEGYSVSREKKERFSLILESASTNQTSMYLCASSLGYLGQGSNTGELFFGEGSRLTVL.

The table lists this clonotype with a few counts. The chain carries TRBV20-1 and TRBJ2-1; 8 bases line up with TRBD2. Losses at the gene ends were 0 bases for V and 0 bases for J; bases not matched to a gene: 7. Germline CDR1 and CDR2: DFQATT and SNEGSKA (reference sequence). The CDR3 extends over 17 amino acids. CDR3 region: CSARDPSGLNSYNEQFF. The CDR3 coding sequence is TGCAGTGCTAGAGATCCTAGCGGGCTTAACTCCTACAATGAGCAGTTCTTC.

This sequence joins TRBV28 and TRBJ2-5; 8 nucleotides agree with TRBD1. After removal of 6 bases from V and 0 bases from J, the junction contained 9 bases not matched to a gene. Germline V CDR1 and CDR2: MDHEN, SYDVKM. The length of the CDR3 is 16 residues. The CDR3 sequence: CASSFSPGQDQETQYF. DNA for the CDR3: TGTGCCAGCAGCTTCTCTCCGGGACAGGACCAAGAGACCCAGTACTTC.

In regard to this clonotype: The CDR3 end shows no conserved phenylalanine or tryptophan, and so a read error is likely. The V gene is TRBV5-5, the J gene TRBJ2-7; D is unclear. V was shortened by 4 bases and J by 1 base, with 18 bases between the two germline ends. The CDR3 runs to 16 residues. Per germline, CDR1 SGHKS and CDR2 YYEKEE (reference sequence). The CDR3 DNA reads as TGTGCCAGCAGCACCCTATTCAGAGGAAGTTCCTACGAGCAGTACTTA. Encoded protein: CASSTLFRGSSYEQYL.

In regard to this clonotype: Sequence at one end of the junction differs from germline and may be a read error. The J gene is TRBJ2-2, the V gene TRBV11-2; perhaps TRBD2 as D (5 bases). The CDR3 is made up of 13 amino acids. Looked up from germline, CDR1 is SGHAT and CDR2 is FQNNGV. CDR3 region: CVSSPQRAGELFF. CDR3 nucleotide sequence: TGTGTCAGCAGTCCACAGAGGGCCGGGGAGCTGTTTTTT.